The rows below give T cell receptor beta chains drawn from one sample of a study of metastatic and nonmetastatic thyroid tumors. MiXCR re-clonotyped the PCR reads for TCRdb. The sample shows approximately 16,000 clones, under 35% of them seen only once. Source material: adjacent normal tissue. These receptors originate from a female donor with papillary thyroid cancer or a benign thyroid nodule (not recorded which). Some clones in this sample may be carry-over from other donors' samples. Each CDR3 is given with its conserved first and last residue. D genes are given only for firm matches. Rows may omit the clone size; those that give it use once, few, many or a size class.

v_call	j_call	clone_size	d_call	cdr3_aa	cdr3_nt
TRBV19	TRBJ1-1	many	TRBD1	CASSIDRGRTEAFF	TGTGCCAGTAGTATCGACAGGGGGAGGACTGAAGCTTTCTTT
TRBV4-1	TRBJ2-7	.	TRBD2	CASSQDRGTNEQYF	TGCGCCAGCAGCCAAGATCGGGGGACTAACGAGCAGTACTTC
TRBV19	TRBJ1-2	few	.	CASRRSGTGEDYGYTF	TGTGCCAGTAGGAGGTCAGGCACCGGGGAGGACTATGGCTACACCTTC
TRBV20-1	TRBJ2-7	few	.	CSARVGTGYIYEQYF	TGCAGTGCTAGAGTGGGAACAGGGTACATCTACGAGCAGTACTTC
TRBV24-1	TRBJ1-1	.	.	CATSAGEDTEAFF	TGTGCCACCAGTGCGGGCGAGGACACTGAAGCTTTCTTT
TRBV5-6	TRBJ2-7	.	.	CASSPDRALPEQYF	TGTGCCAGCAGCCCGGACAGAGCACTACCCGAGCAGTACTTC
TRBV5-1	TRBJ2-7	.	TRBD1	CASSLSRGLEQYF	TGCGCCAGCAGCTTGTCCAGGGGGCTTGAGCAGTACTTC
TRBV18	TRBJ1-3	.	TRBD1	CASLTSGGPGNTIYF	TGTGCCAGCTTAACATCAGGGGGACCAGGAAACACCATATATTTT
TRBV19	TRBJ2-1	.	TRBD2	CASSIVASGISYNEQFF	TGTGCCAGTAGTATAGTCGCTAGCGGTATCTCCTACAATGAGCAGTTCTTC
TRBV19	TRBJ2-7	few	.	CASSIQGTGCEQYF	TGTGCCAGTAGTATCCAGGGGACGGGCTGCGAGCAGTACTTC
TRBV6-5	TRBJ2-4	.	.	CASSQSTGTYIQYF	TGTGCCAGCAGTCAATCGACAGGCACGTACATTCAGTACTTC
TRBV11-2	TRBJ2-1	few	.	CASSLSQNEQFF	TGTGCCAGCAGCTTAAGTCAGAATGAGCAGTTCTTC
TRBV30	TRBJ1-2	.	.	CAWSRGMKFGYTF	TGTGCCTGGAGTAGAGGGATGAAATTTGGCTACACCTTC
TRBV20-1	TRBJ2-7	.	TRBD2	CSAPGGRGPSYEQYF	TGCAGTGCACCGGGCGGGAGAGGGCCCTCCTACGAGCAGTACTTC
TRBV9	TRBJ2-1	.	.	CASSVLDWGTYNEQFF	TGTGCCAGCAGCGTACTAGACTGGGGAACATACAATGAGCAGTTCTTC
TRBV11-2	TRBJ1-1	.	.	CASRWTGTMNTEAFF	TGTGCCAGCAGGTGGACGGGAACGATGAACACTGAAGCTTTCTTT
TRBV5-1	TRBJ1-3	.	.	CASRPGGPGTGNTIYF	TGCGCCAGCCGACCGGGCGGTCCTGGGACGGGAAACACCATATATTTT
TRBV5-5	TRBJ2-1	.	.	CASSFGTTSGDEQFF	TGTGCCAGCAGCTTCGGGACAACCTCGGGGGATGAGCAGTTCTTC
TRBV20-1	TRBJ1-1	.	.	CSAISGRTEAFF	TGCAGTGCTATTTCAGGAAGGACTGAAGCTTTCTTT
TRBV6-5	TRBJ2-3	.	TRBD2	CASSPYSGRKNRDTQYF	TGTGCCAGCAGTCCTTATAGCGGGAGGAAAAATAGGGATACTCAGTATTTT
TRBV14	TRBJ2-7	.	.	CASSVGGYEQYF	TGTGCCAGCAGCGTAGGGGGCTACGAGCAGTACTTC
TRBV7-2	TRBJ2-1	.	.	CASSHRAPTGVNEQFF	TGTGCCAGCAGCCACCGGGCTCCCACTGGGGTCAATGAGCAGTTCTTC
TRBV28	TRBJ2-7	few	TRBD1	CASILPGTGSYEQYF	TGTGCCAGCATTCTCCCCGGGACAGGTTCCTACGAGCAGTACTTC
TRBV30	TRBJ2-7	.	TRBD2	CAWSLGEGYEQYF	TGTGCCTGGAGTCTGGGGGAGGGTTACGAGCAGTACTTC
TRBV27	TRBJ2-1	.	TRBD2	CASSLILAGGPGNEQFF	TGTGCCAGCAGTTTAATACTAGCGGGAGGGCCGGGTAATGAGCAGTTCTTC
TRBV12-5	TRBJ2-5	.	.	CASGFSPGLETQYF	TGTGCTAGTGGTTTTTCCCCAGGGTTAGAGACCCAGTACTTC
TRBV5-1	TRBJ1-1	few	.	CASSLNANTEAFF	TGCGCCAGCAGCTTGAATGCGAACACTGAAGCTTTCTTT
TRBV20-1	TRBJ2-3	few	.	CSARDFSGGTDTQYF	TGCAGTGCTAGAGATTTTAGCGGCGGCACAGATACGCAGTATTTT
TRBV6-1	TRBJ2-7	.	TRBD2	CASINDGLAGVGEQYF	TGTGCCAGCATTAACGACGGACTAGCGGGAGTAGGCGAGCAGTACTTC
TRBV12-3/TRBV12-4	TRBJ2-1	few	TRBD2	CASTTREGRYEQFF	TGTGCCAGCACGACGCGGGAGGGCCGGTATGAGCAGTTCTTC
TRBV4-1	TRBJ1-2	.	TRBD1	CASSQDQGASGYTF	TGCGCCAGCAGCCAAGATCAGGGGGCAAGTGGCTACACCTTC
TRBV11-3	TRBJ2-3	.	TRBD1	CASSLGTVSDTQYF	TGTGCCAGCAGCCTCGGGACAGTTTCCGATACGCAGTATTTT
TRBV10-2	TRBJ1-2	.	.	CASSEMGDYGYTF	TGCGCCAGCAGTGAGATGGGGGACTATGGCTACACCTTC
TRBV5-5	TRBJ2-6	.	.	CASSLRWSGANVLTF	TGTGCCAGCAGCCTCCGGTGGTCTGGGGCCAACGTCCTGACTTTC
TRBV19	TRBJ1-1	medium-sized	.	CASTYILGGGVNTEAFF	TGTGCCAGTACATACATCCTCGGGGGGGGAGTCAACACTGAAGCTTTCTTT
TRBV6-6	TRBJ1-1	few	.	CASSYGGGTEAFF	TGTGCCAGCAGTTACGGAGGGGGCACTGAAGCTTTCTTT
TRBV20-1	TRBJ2-1	.	.	CSARDPLGGKQFF	TGCAGTGCTAGAGACCCCCTTGGGGGAAAGCAGTTCTTC
TRBV7-8	TRBJ2-7	few	.	CASSLRRTSYEQYF	TGTGCCAGCAGCTTACGGCGGACTTCCTACGAGCAGTACTTC
TRBV11-1	TRBJ2-7	.	TRBD1	CASSFGTGAYEQYF	TGTGCCAGCAGCTTCGGGACAGGGGCCTACGAGCAGTACTTC
TRBV6-1	TRBJ1-6	few	.	CASSEYQQGNSGSYNSPLHF	TGTGCCAGCAGTGAGTACCAACAGGGAAATAGCGGCTCCTATAATTCACCCCTCCACTTT
TRBV6-1	TRBJ1-4	few	TRBD1	CASRLGQVAEKLFF	TGTGCCAGCAGGCTCGGACAGGTGGCTGAAAAACTGTTTTTT
TRBV4-1	TRBJ2-5	.	.	CASSQVRGAGEETQYF	TGCGCCAGCAGCCAAGTCCGGGGGGCAGGGGAAGAGACCCAGTACTTC
TRBV7-8	TRBJ2-7	large	.	CASSLPPAEQYF	TGTGCCAGCAGCCTACCCCCTGCCGAGCAGTACTTC
TRBV9	TRBJ2-3	.	.	CASSQRDLGADTQYF	TGTGCCAGCTCCCAAAGGGACCTAGGGGCAGATACGCAGTATTTT
TRBV20-1	TRBJ2-1	.	TRBD2	CSARLWGREKGLNEQFF	TGCAGTGCTAGATTGTGGGGGAGGGAAAAGGGGCTTAATGAGCAGTTCTTC
TRBV24-1	TRBJ2-1	few	TRBD2	CATSHWRETGDEQFF	TGTGCCACCAGTCATTGGCGGGAGACGGGGGATGAGCAGTTCTTC
TRBV20-1	TRBJ2-1	.	TRBD2	CSARSGSSYNEQFF	TGCAGTGCTCGTAGCGGGAGCTCCTACAATGAGCAGTTCTTC
TRBV6-1	TRBJ1-1	few	.	CASRVSNTEAFF	TGTGCCAGCAGGGTGTCGAACACTGAAGCTTTCTTT
TRBV11-1	TRBJ2-2	.	TRBD2	CASSAPGLAGAYTGELFF	TGTGCCAGCAGCGCCCCCGGGCTAGCGGGAGCGTACACCGGGGAGCTGTTTTTT
TRBV4-1	TRBJ2-4	.	TRBD2	CASSQETSGREAKNIQYF	TGCGCCAGCAGCCAAGAGACTAGCGGGCGAGAAGCCAAAAACATTCAGTACTTC
TRBV11-2	TRBJ2-7	.	.	CASSPVVAGLIYEQYF	TGTGCCAGCAGCCCGGTCGTTGCGGGGCTGATCTACGAGCAGTACTTC
TRBV11-1	TRBJ1-5	few	TRBD1	CASSVGTGHNQPQHF	TGTGCCAGCAGCGTTGGGACAGGGCACAATCAGCCCCAGCATTTT
TRBV15	TRBJ2-7	.	.	CATQTGYTYEQYF	TGTGCCACGCAGACAGGTTACACCTACGAGCAGTACTTC
TRBV19	TRBJ2-3	few	.	CASSMSQDSTDTQYF	TGTGCCAGTAGTATGAGTCAGGACAGCACAGATACGCAGTATTTT
TRBV12-3/TRBV12-4	TRBJ2-1	.	TRBD2	CASSNSGGASEQFF	TGTGCCAGCAGTAACAGCGGGGGGGCCAGTGAGCAGTTCTTC
TRBV18	TRBJ2-1	.	TRBD2	CASSSTGTSGYNEQFF	TGTGCCAGCTCATCGACCGGGACTAGCGGCTACAATGAGCAGTTCTTC
TRBV11-2	TRBJ2-1	few	TRBD2	CASSLDLGGKQFF	TGTGCCAGCAGCTTAGATTTGGGGGGGAAGCAGTTCTTC
TRBV19	TRBJ1-5	few	.	CASSMWGDQPQHF	TGTGCCAGTAGTATGTGGGGCGATCAGCCCCAGCATTTT
TRBV6-1	TRBJ2-7	few	TRBD1	CASSKGQGAPDEQYF	TGTGCCAGCAGTAAGGGACAGGGGGCGCCGGACGAGCAGTACTTC